Each of the 23 T cell receptor beta chains below was sequenced from the same sample in a study of T cells in Graves' hyperthyroidism and ophthalmopathy. RNA transcripts yielded amplified TCR beta CDR3 regions. The TCR CDR3 was amplified in a first-round RT-PCR using the HTBI primer set. TCRdb ran MiXCR on the multiplex PCR reads and lists one entry per CDR3 protein. The sample includes roughly 290,000 distinct CDR3 sequences, 13% of them seen just once. Sequenced input: blood. All receptors derive from a woman in her twenties or thirties with Graves' hyperthyroidism that later progressed to Graves' ophthalmopathy.

This clonotype showed up many times. V usage is TRBV28 and J usage is TRBJ2-1; 7 bases are a match to TRBD2. There are 15 residues in the CDR3. In germline, CDR1 is MDHEN, CDR2 SYDVKM. The V segment lost 3 bases and the J segment 5 bases; nucleotides outside the gene matches: 7. DNA for the CDR3: TGTGCCAGCAGTTTCGTGCGGGGGATGAACAATGAGCAGTTCTTC. Translation: CASSFVRGMNNEQFF.

In this sample, this clonotype turned up many times. The chain employs TRBV27 and TRBJ2-7; 7 nucleotides line up with TRBD1. After removal of 6 bases from V and 0 bases from J, the junction contained 8 bases not matched to a gene. CDR3 length equals 15 residues. Germline lookup yields CDR1 MNHEY and CDR2 SMNVEV (reference sequence). The CDR3 region is CASSRPGTASYEQYF. The DNA for the CDR3 is TGTGCCAGCAGCAGACCCGGGACAGCCTCCTACGAGCAGTACTTC.

There are many counts of this clonotype. The rearrangement uses TRBV7-9 and TRBJ2-7; TRBD1 might be the D (6 bases). Germline CDR1 and CDR2: SEHNR and FQNEAQ (reference sequence). The CDR3 consists of 13 residues. V gave up 2 bases and J gave up 5 bases, with 10 bases separating them. The CDR3 spells CASSLSAGDEQYF. The CDR3 bases are TGTGCCAGCAGCTTATCCGCAGGGGACGAGCAGTACTTC.

This clonotype occurred a few times. The rearrangement uses TRBV5-1 and TRBJ2-6; D assignment may be TRBD1 or TRBD2 (5 bases each). The V gene's germline CDR1 is SGHRS and CDR2 YFSETQ. Trimming removed 0 bases at V and 0 bases at J, with 13 bases between. The CDR3 has 18 amino acids. This CDR3 reads CASSLVAGTFSGANVLTF. The CDR3 bases are TGCGCCAGCAGCTTGGTAGCAGGGACCTTCTCTGGGGCCAACGTCCTGACTTTC. The variable domain in full, completed from reference TRBV5-1 and TRBJ2-6, reads KAGVTQTPRYLIKTRGQQVTLSCSPISGHRSVSWYQQTPGQGLQFLFEYFSETQRNKGNFPGRFSGRQFSNSRSEMNVSTLELGDSALYLCASSLVAGTFSGANVLTFGAGSRLTVL.

As to this clonotype: A much larger clone lies a single base off, so this may be a read error. V usage is TRBV20-1 and J usage is TRBJ2-3; 9 bases fit TRBD2. This CDR3 spans 12 amino acids. From germline, CDR1 is DFQATT and CDR2 SNEGSKA (reference sequence). V shed 6 bases, J shed 6 bases, and the junction held 4 bases outside the gene matches. CDR3 nucleotide sequence: TGCAGTGCCCCAGGGACTAGCGATACGCAGTATTTT. It translates to CSAPGTSDTQYF.

This clonotype was observed at least ten times. The V and J genes are TRBV28 and TRBJ2-7; TRBD1 is a possible D gene (5 bases). CDR1 MDHEN and CDR2 SYDVKM come from the germline V gene. The CDR3 runs 14 residues. V was clipped by 6 bases and J by 4 bases, with 16 bases between them. The CDR3 loop reads CASSQTLGLYEQYF. The CDR3 region has the DNA TGTGCCAGCAGCCAGACCTTGGGGCTTTACGAGCAGTACTTC.

A note on this clonotype: Possible read error: a much larger clone is one base away. The chain employs TRBV7-2 and TRBJ2-7; the match to TRBD2 covers 7 bases. The CDR3 sequence is 15 residues long. The germline V gene has CDR1 SGHTA and CDR2 FQGNSA. DNA of the CDR3: TGTGCCAACAGCTCCCTAAGGGCGGGAGTAAACGAGCAGTACTTC. As protein: CANSSLRAGVNEQYF.

The gene calls are TRBV9 and TRBJ2-1; D might be TRBD1 (5 bases). This CDR3 is built from 14 residues. In germline, CDR1 is SGDLS, CDR2 YYNGEE. Trimming removed 4 bases at V and 10 bases at J, with 18 bases between. For the CDR3, the DNA is TGTGCCAGCAGCACCCGGGTACAGGTAGGCGAGCAGTTCTTC. Protein product: CASSTRVQVGEQFF.

In this sample, this clonotype turned up many times. The V call is TRBV7-2, the J call TRBJ2-5; 7 bases map to TRBD1. Germline CDR1 SGHTA, CDR2 FQGNSA. This CDR3 has 14 amino acids. After removal of 5 bases from V and 3 bases from J, the junction contained 6 bases not matched to a gene. DNA of the CDR3: TGTGCCAGCAGCCGACAGGGTCTAAAAGAGACCCAGTACTTC. The encoded protein is CASSRQGLKETQYF.

This clonotype has a count of ten or more. The chain carries TRBV6-2 or TRBV6-3 and TRBJ2-1; TRBD2 aligns across 12 bases. Looked up from germline, CDR1 is MNHEY and CDR2 is SVGEGT. The CDR3 spans 16 residues. With 5 bases clipped from V and 6 bases from J, the junction kept 8 bases outside the gene matches. The CDR3 sequence: CASSPSGRALFNEQFF. The CDR3 nucleotides read TGTGCCAGCAGTCCTAGCGGGAGGGCGTTGTTCAATGAGCAGTTCTTC.

This clonotype was picked up many times. The chain recombines TRBV20-1 with TRBJ1-2, with D possibly matching TRBD1 (5 bases). Per germline, CDR1 DFQATT and CDR2 SNEGSKA (reference sequence). V was cut by 5 bases and J by 3 bases, with 13 bases left in between. The CDR3 has 13 residues. DNA of the CDR3: TGCAGTGCTCCGTATGGGGCCTACTATGGCTACACCTTC. This sequence encodes CSAPYGAYYGYTF.

This clonotype was observed at least ten times. The chain combines TRBV28 with TRBJ2-1, with 12 positions matching TRBD2. V shed 1 base, J shed 8 bases, and the junction held 6 bases outside the gene matches. The germline gives CDR1 MDHEN, CDR2 SYDVKM. The CDR3 runs 16 residues. CDR3 DNA: TGTGCCAGCAGTTTATTTACTAGCGGGAGGTCGGATGAGCAGTTCTTC. This translates into CASSLFTSGRSDEQFF. Complete variable domain (other parts from reference TRBV28 and TRBJ2-1): DVKVTQSSRYLVKRTGEKVFLECVQDMDHENMFWYRQDPGLGLRLIYFSYDVKMKEKGDIPEGYSVSREKKERFSLILESASTNQTSMYLCASSLFTSGRSDEQFFGPGTRLTVL.

The rearrangement links TRBV4-3 to TRBJ1-2, with 10 bases fitting TRBD1. With V trimmed by 1 base and J by 4 bases, 3 bases remained unmatched. The CDR3 extends over 15 amino acids. Germline V gene data show CDR1 as LGHNA and CDR2 as YSLEER. CDR3 nucleotides: TGCGCCAGCAGCCAAGGGACAGGGGGGAGCTATGGCTACACCTTC. It is translated as CASSQGTGGSYGYTF.

The V gene is TRBV5-1, the J gene TRBJ2-3, with 9 bases lining up with TRBD2. This CDR3 region has 15 residues. Trimming cost V 3 bases and J 4 bases; bases outside gene matches: 6. In germline, CDR1 is SGHRS, CDR2 YFSETQ. This CDR3 reads CASSWGTSIADTQYF. In nucleotides, the CDR3 is TGCGCCAGCAGCTGGGGGACTAGCATCGCAGATACGCAGTATTTT. The full variable domain, rest sourced from reference TRBV5-1 and TRBJ2-3, is KAGVTQTPRYLIKTRGQQVTLSCSPISGHRSVSWYQQTPGQGLQFLFEYFSETQRNKGNFPGRFSGRQFSNSRSEMNVSTLELGDSALYLCASSWGTSIADTQYFGPGTRLTVL.

The rearrangement links TRBV12-3 or TRBV12-4 to TRBJ2-2; D tentatively fits TRBD1 or TRBD2 (5 bases each). This CDR3 has 16 amino acids. V was clipped by 7 bases and J by 6 bases, with 21 bases between them. CDR3 residues: CASKARWGSYAGELFF. The CDR3 nucleotides are TGTGCCAGCAAGGCCCGATGGGGGTCTTACGCCGGGGAGCTGTTTTTT.

This clonotype was seen at least ten times. The chain employs TRBV29-1 and TRBJ2-7; TRBD2 aligns across 7 bases. Unmatched junction bases numbered 11, after V lost 6 bases and J lost 6 bases. The CDR3 consists of 13 residues. Germline V CDR1 and CDR2: SQVTM, ANQGSEA. Here the CDR3 DNA reads TGCAGCGTATCTAGCGGTCCGGGGCGCGAGCAGTACTTC. Its protein product is CSVSSGPGREQYF.

This clonotype was counted many times. CDR3 bases: TGCGCCAGCAGTGGCGACCTTGGCGGGGAGCTGTTTTTT. Translation: CASSGDLGGELFF. V gene TRBV5-1 combines with J gene TRBJ2-2; D ambiguous. The CDR3 runs 13 residues. Germline V gene data show CDR1 as SGHRS and CDR2 as YFSETQ. Trimming took 5 bases from V and 7 from J, leaving 12 bases between them.

In this sample, this clonotype turned up many times. The chain links TRBV11-2 to TRBJ2-3, with 12 bases lining up with TRBD2. This CDR3 has 18 amino acids. V trimming: 5 bases; J trimming: 0 bases; junction bases outside the gene matches: 9. Germline V CDR1 and CDR2: SGHAT, FQNNGV. The chain's CDR3 is CASSPRASGGASTDTQYF. The CDR3 nucleotides are TGTGCCAGCAGCCCCCGGGCTAGCGGGGGGGCTAGCACAGATACGCAGTATTTT.

This clonotype was seen a handful of times. The chain joins TRBV9 to TRBJ2-4, with 8 bases aligning to TRBD1. Germline V gene sequence: CDR1 SGDLS, CDR2 YYNGEE. V lost 4 bases to trimming and J lost 6 bases; unmatched junction nucleotides: 9. CDR3 length: 15 amino acids. DNA of the CDR3: TGTGCCAGCAGCACGTTGACAGGGGACAGAAACATTCAGTACTTC. Its protein is CASSTLTGDRNIQYF.

Ten or more counts support this clonotype. The CDR3 DNA sequence: TGTGCCAGCAGTTACGAGGCGGGTGAGCAGTTCTTC. This translates into CASSYEAGEQFF. The genes are TRBV6-2 or TRBV6-3 and TRBJ2-1; D perhaps matches TRBD2 (5 bases). The CDR3 is 12 residues long. Trimming removed 2 bases at V and 9 bases at J, with 8 bases between. Per the germline V gene, CDR1 is MNHEY and CDR2 is SVGEGT.

This chain links TRBV19 with TRBJ2-7; 9 nucleotides line up with TRBD1. There are 16 residues in the CDR3. Trimming removed 3 bases from V and 5 bases from J; junction bases left unmatched: 11. Germline V gives CDR1 LNHDA, CDR2 SQIVND (reference sequence). CDR3 DNA: TGTGCCAGTAGTATTGCAGTGGGACAGGGTTTTGACGAGCAGTACTTC. It encodes CASSIAVGQGFDEQYF.

Concerning this clonotype itself: The junction differs from germline at one of its ends, possibly a read error. V is TRBV28 and J is TRBJ1-2; 9 bases line up with TRBD1. The germline CDR1 and CDR2 sequences are MDHEN and SYDVKM. CDR3 length equals 15 residues. The CDR3 loop reads CTSNLPGTGNYGYTF. CDR3 nucleotide sequence: TGTACCAGCAATTTGCCAGGGACAGGGAACTATGGCTACACCTTC.

The rearrangement uses TRBV19 and TRBJ2-5; no firm D call. The CDR3 covers 14 residues. Trimming took 4 bases from V and 5 from J, leaving 14 bases between them. CDR1 LNHDA and CDR2 SQIVND come from the germline V gene (reference sequence). CDR3 nucleotide sequence: TGTGCCAGTAGTACCCCTACCTTAAGCGAGACCCAGTACTTC. Protein: CASSTPTLSETQYF.